Below, one T cell receptor beta chain is given with its context. Its antigen remains unknown. The TCR library protocol attached unique molecular identifiers to the individual cDNA molecules. Each CDR3 protein is one row after TCRdb ran MiXCR on the 5' RACE reads. The sample includes 55,000 or so distinct CDR3 sequences, approximately 6.7% of them seen just once. This sample stems from a study of early T cells in non-severe SARS-CoV-2 infection. At the level of the study: Investigators sequenced bulk RNA drawn from unsorted whole blood, and chains remained unpaired.

The CDR3 is 15 amino acids. The germline gives CDR1 KGHSH, CDR2 LQKENI. V shed 4 bases and J 3 bases; nucleotides not matched to a gene: 7. Notes on the study in general: The matching step, a VDJdb search, favored anti-spike CD8 responses and missed private and CD4 specificities.

This clonotype was obtained from an adult who was a healthcare worker with PCR-confirmed SARS-CoV-2 infection or an uninfected control (not recorded which). The chain uses TRBV18 and TRBJ2-7; 9 positions agree with TRBD1. Source material: whole blood. CDR3: CASSLGQGGVYEQYF. CDR3 in DNA: TGTGCCAGCTCACTGGGACAGGGCGGAGTCTACGAGCAGTACTTC.